This TCR beta chain was sequenced for a study of blood T cell repertoires in COVID-19. As for the study in general: Samples representing acute and convalescent COVID-19 were sourced from the United States, Italy and Spain.

Study processing details: From reference gene primer amplification, estimates of nucleated cell counts were derived. Sequencing used immunoSEQ multiplex PCR; TCRdb keeps in-frame clones, though not all of them. V, J and clone size were drawn from that table, and D and trimming were deduced from the DNA. The table lists hundreds of thousands of clones, over 80% of them singletons, with about 6% in the top ten. The germline V gene has CDR1 ENHRY and CDR2 SYGVKD. The CDR3 totals 15 residues. Trimming pared 7 bases from V and 3 bases from J, leaving 16 bases between. The clonotype was recovered from a woman aged 50 to 60 with COVID-19, enrolled during active disease. The chain combines TRBV10-3 with TRBJ1-3, with D possibly being TRBD1 (6 bases). Sequencing used peripheral blood. CDR3 residues: CAIIGTTGNGNTIYF. The CDR3 DNA reads TGTGCCATCATCGGGACAACAGGGAATGGAAACACCATATATTTT.